A selection of T cell receptor beta chains follows, all from one sample in a study of Graves' ophthalmopathy and Graves' hyperthyroidism. Via MiXCR, TCRdb re-called the multiplex PCR reads, giving one row per CDR3 protein. Found here are about 660,000 distinct CDR3 sequences, roughly 39% of them singletons; the top ten hold more than 3%. Source material: peripheral blood. The origin of the receptors is an adult man with Graves' ophthalmopathy. Both conserved end residues are part of each CDR3. D genes are given only for firm matches. Clone sizes are given selectively: once, few, many, or a class where the clone is expanded.

size	J	D	V	DNA	CDR3
many	TRBJ1-2	.	TRBV25-1	TGTGCCAGCAGTGAATCCGACAGGCCCTTTGGCTACACCTTC	CASSESDRPFGYTF
.	TRBJ2-7	TRBD1	TRBV25-1	TGTGCCTGGAGCGGGCAGGGGGCTGGAGAGCAGTACTTC	CAWSGQGAGEQYF
.	TRBJ1-6	TRBD1	TRBV10-3	TGTGCCAGCAGACAGGGGTCAGCGTATAATTCACCCCTCCACTTT	CASRQGSAYNSPLHF
.	TRBJ2-5	.	TRBV20-1	TGCAGTGCTAGACTTAGCCAGTACCAAGAGACCCAGTACTTC	CSARLSQYQETQYF
many	TRBJ2-5	TRBD2	TRBV9	TGTGCCAGCAGCGCTGGACTAGCGGCACAGGGGACCCAGTACTTC	CASSAGLAAQGTQYF
.	TRBJ1-3	.	TRBV7-8	TGTGCCAGCAGCCTGGGTGAAGGGGCAGACACCATATATTTT	CASSLGEGADTIYF
many	TRBJ1-1	TRBD1	TRBV11-2	TGTGCCAGCAGCACCCGGACAGGGGGAGGTGACACTGAAGCTTTCTTT	CASSTRTGGGDTEAFF
.	TRBJ2-7	TRBD2	TRBV11-2	TGTGCCAGCAGCTTATCGGGGCTAGCGGGGGTCATATACGAGCAGTACTTC	CASSLSGLAGVIYEQYF
few	TRBJ2-7	.	TRBV30	TGTGCCTGGAGTGTGGGAAGCTCCTACGAGCAGTACTTC	CAWSVGSSYEQYF
.	TRBJ2-7	.	TRBV11-2	TGTGCCAGCAGTTCTACGGACCTTTCCTACGAGCAGTACTTC	CASSSTDLSYEQYF
many	TRBJ2-2	.	TRBV7-2	TGTGCCAGCAGCTTACACCGCGGAGGGAACACCGGGGAGCTGTTTTTT	CASSLHRGGNTGELFF
.	TRBJ2-5	.	TRBV4-1	TGCGCCGGCAGCCAAGATCAAAGCCGTTACCAAGAGACCCAGTACTTC	CAGSQDQSRYQETQYF
.	TRBJ2-2	.	TRBV5-1	TGCGCCAGCAGCCCTGGAGGGGGGCAGGCCGGGGAGCTGTTTTTT	CASSPGGGQAGELFF
.	TRBJ2-3	TRBD2	TRBV7-3	TGTGCCAGTAGCCATCGACTAGCGGGAACGACAGATACGCAGTATTTT	CASSHRLAGTTDTQYF
.	TRBJ2-7	TRBD1	TRBV10-3	TGTGCCATCAGTGAGTCCTTGGACAGGTTCCACGAGCAGTACTTC	CAISESLDRFHEQYF
many	TRBJ1-4	.	TRBV7-9	TGTGCCAGCAGCTCCTTGGCGGGTAATGAAAAACTGTTTTTT	CASSSLAGNEKLFF
.	TRBJ2-2	TRBD1	TRBV12-3/TRBV12-4	TGTGCCAGCGGCCCGGGTGGGGACAGGAGGACCGGGGAGCTGTTTTTT	CASGPGGDRRTGELFF
few	TRBJ2-1	.	TRBV29-1	TGCAGCGTTGTAGGCAGGGCCCACAATGAGCAGTTCTTC	CSVVGRAHNEQFF
.	TRBJ2-7	.	TRBV10-3	TGTGCCAGCAACACAGGGCGTAGCGAGCAGTACTTC	CASNTGRSEQYF
many	TRBJ2-7	.	TRBV19	TGTGCCAGCAGCTCGGGGACTTCCTACGAGCAGTACTTC	CASSSGTSYEQYF
many	TRBJ2-7	TRBD1	TRBV10-3	TGTGCCATCTGTCAAGGCACAGGGGTCTACGAGCAGTACTTC	CAICQGTGVYEQYF
.	TRBJ1-2	.	TRBV19	TGTGCCAGTAGTCCCCCCGGGGGGGGCTACACCTTC	CASSPPGGGYTF
.	TRBJ1-4	TRBD1	TRBV11-2	TGTGCCAGCAGCAAGCCAGCCCGGGACAGGATTGCAACTAATGAAAACCTGTTTTTT	CASSKPARDRIATNENLFF
.	TRBJ2-2	TRBD1	TRBV12-3/TRBV12-4	TGTGCCAGCAGGCCTGACAGGGGGCGCCGGACCGGGGAGCTGTTTTTT	CASRPDRGRRTGELFF
few	TRBJ2-2	TRBD1	TRBV19	TGTGCCAGTAGTGCCGGGACAGGGAAGTATACCGGGGAGCTGTTTTTT	CASSAGTGKYTGELFF
few	TRBJ2-7	.	TRBV2	TGTGCCAGCAAGGAGGGAGGCGGGTACGAGCAGTACTTC	CASKEGGGYEQYF
many	TRBJ2-7	TRBD2	TRBV2	TGTGCCAGCAGTGGTACGGGAGGTAACTACGAGCAGTACTTC	CASSGTGGNYEQYF
many	TRBJ1-4	.	TRBV29-1	TGCAGCGTTGAATGGGGCGGAAAACTGTTTTTT	CSVEWGGKLFF
.	TRBJ2-7	TRBD1	TRBV2	TGTGCCAGCAGCACCTCCGGGACAGGGCCCTTATCCTACGAGCAGTACTTC	CASSTSGTGPLSYEQYF
few	TRBJ2-5	TRBD1	TRBV6-1	TGTGCCAGCAATGTAGGGACAGGGGGTTTTTGGGAGACCCAGTACTTC	CASNVGTGGFWETQYF
.	TRBJ1-1	.	TRBV4-3	TGCGCCAGCAGCCAAGTCGACAGACTGAACACTGAAGCTTTCTTT	CASSQVDRLNTEAFF
.	TRBJ2-2	.	TRBV15	TGTGCCACCAGCAGAGTCGGGGGCCCGAACACCGGGGAGCTGTTTTTT	CATSRVGGPNTGELFF
many	TRBJ2-7	.	TRBV7-8	TGTGCCAGCAGCCTTGAGATAGCTGACTACGAGCAGTACTTC	CASSLEIADYEQYF
.	TRBJ1-6	.	TRBV7-2	TGTGCCAGCAGCTCCCGGAGGGAGGAGGGGCCCCTCCACTTT	CASSSRREEGPLHF
many	TRBJ2-5	.	TRBV6-5	TGTGCCAGCAGTTACGTCAGGGAAGAGACCCAGTACTTC	CASSYVREETQYF
few	TRBJ2-5	.	TRBV11-2	TGTGCCAGCAGCTTAGATCGGGGTTTGGGGGAGACCCAGTACTTC	CASSLDRGLGETQYF
many	TRBJ1-1	TRBD1	TRBV29-1	TGCAGCGTTGAAATGGAGGGGGCGTACACTGAAGCTTTCTTT	CSVEMEGAYTEAFF
once	TRBJ2-2	TRBD1	TRBV5-1	TGCGCCAGCAGCTTGGCGGGACAGGGTTACACCGGGGAGCTGTTTTTT	CASSLAGQGYTGELFF
few	TRBJ2-7	TRBD2	TRBV4-1	TGTGCCTGGGCTAGCGGAATTTCCTACGAGCAGTACTTC	CAWASGISYEQYF
few	TRBJ2-7	TRBD2	TRBV20-1	TGCAGTGCTAGAGTTCTCCTAGCGGGAGGGCCTTTCGTCTACGAGCAGTACTTC	CSARVLLAGGPFVYEQYF
few	TRBJ2-7	.	TRBV10-3	TGTGCCAGCGGGTGGGGCGGTGCATCCCTTACAAGCGAGCAGTACTTC	CASGWGGASLTSEQYF
.	TRBJ1-2	.	TRBV25-1	TGTGCCTGGAGTCGGGACTTTAACTATGGCTACACCTTC	CAWSRDFNYGYTF
many	TRBJ2-5	TRBD2	TRBV7-9	TGTGCCAGCAGCCTCGGGACTAGCATTTTCCAGACCCAGTACTTC	CASSLGTSIFQTQYF
.	TRBJ2-6	.	TRBV25-1	TGTGCCAGCACGGCTGGGGCCAACGTCCTGACTTTC	CASTAGANVLTF
few	TRBJ2-5	.	TRBV20-1	TGCAGTGCCCTCGGGGCGACCCAGTACTTC	CSALGATQYF
many	TRBJ1-6	.	TRBV7-2	TGTGCCAGCAGCTTAAATCTGGGGGCCTTCGATTCACCCCTCCACTTT	CASSLNLGAFDSPLHF
.	TRBJ2-2	.	TRBV10-3	TGTGCCATCAGTGGGGGAATGTCGAATGGGGAGCTGTTTTTT	CAISGGMSNGELFF
.	TRBJ1-2	.	TRBV29-1	TGCAGCGTTGCGGGTAGCTATGGCTACACCTTC	CSVAGSYGYTF
many	TRBJ1-1	TRBD1	TRBV7-6	TGTGCCAGCAGCCGACAGGGTTACACTGAAGCTTTCTTT	CASSRQGYTEAFF
.	TRBJ2-1	TRBD2	TRBV19	TGTGCCAGTAGTATCTCACTAGCGGGAGGCCGTAGCAGGGGTGGCGAGCAGTTCTTC	CASSISLAGGRSRGGEQFF
few	TRBJ1-5	.	TRBV5-8	TGTGCCAGCAGAGAGGGACAAAGCCTCAATCAGCCCCAGCATTTT	CASREGQSLNQPQHF
many	TRBJ2-2	.	TRBV5-1	TGCGCCAGCAGCTCAGAGAACACCGGGGAGCTGTTTTTT	CASSSENTGELFF